The T cell receptor (beta chain) described here comes from a study of blood T cell repertoires in COVID-19. Study context: Some COVID-19 samples were acute and others convalescent; all came from the United States, Italy and Spain.

Original analysis: Reference gene primer amplification yielded estimated nucleated cell counts. The table came from immunoSEQ multiplex PCR; TCRdb's copy has only in-frame clones and leaves some out. V and J calls and clone size follow that table, whereas D and trimming were derived from the DNA. The data show fewer than 60,000 clones, over 80% seen once. The CDR3 runs 13 residues. V lost 0 bases to trimming and J lost 1 base, with 4 bases between them. Germline V CDR1 and CDR2: SGHDT, YYEEEE. The clonotype was recovered from a human donor with active COVID-19. The donor label of this sample is uncertain. The chain joins TRBV5-6 to TRBJ2-5; no clear D. Sequenced: peripheral blood. Here the CDR3 DNA reads TGTGCCAGCAGCTTGGTCAGCCAAGAGACCCAGTACTTC. Its protein product is CASSLVSQETQYF.